The next 6 T cell receptor beta chains were all read from a single sample in a study of blood T cell repertoires in COVID-19. Produced via immunoSEQ multiplex PCR; TCRdb's table is partial and in-frame only. The sample lists roughly 46,000 clones, over 75% seen once, with approximately 15% in the top ten. Sequencing input: peripheral blood. Source of these receptors: a human donor in a cohort sampled during active COVID-19. The donor label of this sample is uncertain.

V is TRBV28 and J is TRBJ2-4, with D maybe TRBD2 (5 bases). CDR3 length equals 15 residues. CDR1 is MDHEN and CDR2 is SYDVKM in the germline V gene. The germline V and J ends were trimmed by 3 bases and 3 bases, with 12 bases remaining between them. CDR3 bases: TGTGCCAGCAGTTTTGAACGGGCGGGCAAAAACATTCAGTACTTC. Translating it yields CASSFERAGKNIQYF. The full variable domain, its missing parts supplied by reference TRBV28 and TRBJ2-4, is DVKVTQSSRYLVKRTGEKVFLECVQDMDHENMFWYRQDPGLGLRLIYFSYDVKMKEKGDIPEGYSVSREKKERFSLILESASTNQTSMYLCASSFERAGKNIQYFGAGTRLSVL.

The chain has TRBV28 and TRBJ2-2; D gene ambiguous. Germline CDR1 is MDHEN and CDR2 is SYDVKM. CDR3 length equals 13 residues. V was shortened by 2 bases and J by 6 bases, with 7 bases between the two germline ends. CDR3 nucleotide sequence: TGTGCCAGCAGTTTAGCGGAGTCCGGGGAGCTGTTTTTT. This codes for CASSLAESGELFF.

The V gene is TRBV9, the J gene TRBJ2-2; D might be TRBD2 (5 bases). Trimming cost V 0 bases and J 6 bases, with 12 bases left between them. CDR1 and CDR2 (germline): SGDLS, YYNGEE. CDR3 length equals 15 residues. The DNA for the CDR3 is TGTGCCAGCAGCGTAGTGGACTTGGATGCCGGGGAGCTGTTTTTT. Its translation is CASSVVDLDAGELFF.

The V gene is TRBV10-3, the J gene TRBJ1-2; 10 positions match TRBD1. J was trimmed by 4 bases and V by 9 bases; bases with no gene match: 5. Germline CDR1 and CDR2: ENHRY and SYGVKD. This CDR3 contains 13 residues. The CDR3 is CAIDRGQFYGYTF. The CDR3 bases are TGTGCCATAGACAGGGGGCAATTCTATGGCTACACCTTC.

The CDR3 bases are TGCGCCAGCAGCTTGGAGGGGACAGTATGGTTCTTC. Its protein is CASSLEGTVWFF. The rearrangement uses TRBV5-1 and TRBJ2-1, with 7 bases aligning to TRBD1. Germline lookup yields CDR1 SGHRS and CDR2 YFSETQ. The CDR3 covers 12 residues. V dropped 0 bases and J dropped 15; count of bases not matched to a gene: 6.

This sequence joins TRBV25-1 and TRBJ1-1; D is unclear. CDR3 length: 13 amino acids. The V end lost 1 base, the J end lost 1 base, and 4 bases lay between the germline ends. Germline V gene sequence: CDR1 MGHDK, CDR2 SYGVNS. The CDR3 loop reads CASSEFGNTEAFF. CDR3 in DNA: TGTGCCAGCAGTGAATTCGGGAACACTGAAGCTTTCTTT.